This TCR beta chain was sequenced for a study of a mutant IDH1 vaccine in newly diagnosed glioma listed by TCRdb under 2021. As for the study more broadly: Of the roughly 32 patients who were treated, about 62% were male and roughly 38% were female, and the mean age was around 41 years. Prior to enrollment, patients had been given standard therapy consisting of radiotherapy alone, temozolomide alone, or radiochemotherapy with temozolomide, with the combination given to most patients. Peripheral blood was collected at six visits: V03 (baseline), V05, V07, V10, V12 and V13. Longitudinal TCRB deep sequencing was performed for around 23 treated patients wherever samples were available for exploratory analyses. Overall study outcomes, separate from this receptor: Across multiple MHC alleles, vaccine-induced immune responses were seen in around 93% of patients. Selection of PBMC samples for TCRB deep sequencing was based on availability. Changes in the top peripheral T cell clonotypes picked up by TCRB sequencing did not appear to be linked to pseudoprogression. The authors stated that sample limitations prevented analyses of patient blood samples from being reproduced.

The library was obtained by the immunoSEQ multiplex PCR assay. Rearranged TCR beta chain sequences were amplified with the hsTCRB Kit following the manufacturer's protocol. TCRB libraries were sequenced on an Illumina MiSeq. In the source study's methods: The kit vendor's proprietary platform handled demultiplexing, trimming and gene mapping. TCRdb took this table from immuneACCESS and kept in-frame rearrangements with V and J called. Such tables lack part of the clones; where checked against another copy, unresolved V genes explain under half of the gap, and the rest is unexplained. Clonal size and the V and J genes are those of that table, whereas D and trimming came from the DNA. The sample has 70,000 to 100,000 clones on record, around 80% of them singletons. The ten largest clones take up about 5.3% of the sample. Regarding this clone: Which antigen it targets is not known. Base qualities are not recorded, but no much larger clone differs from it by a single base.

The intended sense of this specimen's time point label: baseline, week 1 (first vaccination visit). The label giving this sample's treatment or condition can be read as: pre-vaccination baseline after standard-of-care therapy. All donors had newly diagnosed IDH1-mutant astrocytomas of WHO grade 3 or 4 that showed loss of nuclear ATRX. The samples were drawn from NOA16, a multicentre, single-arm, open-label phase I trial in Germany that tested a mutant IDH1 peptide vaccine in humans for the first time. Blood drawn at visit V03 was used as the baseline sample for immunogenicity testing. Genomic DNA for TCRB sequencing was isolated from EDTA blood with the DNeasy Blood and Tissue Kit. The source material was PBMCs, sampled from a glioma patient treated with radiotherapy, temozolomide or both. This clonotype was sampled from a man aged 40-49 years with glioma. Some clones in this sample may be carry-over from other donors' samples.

The CDR3 corresponds to CASSLFPPRTGGSGNTIYF. The sequenced DNA is TGTGCCAGCAGCCTTTTTCCCCCCCGGACAGGGGGTTCTGGAAACACCATATATTTT. The V and J segments used are TRBV7-2 and TRBJ1-3, and 10 junctional nucleotides match TRBD1. Inclusive of the bounding cysteine and phenylalanine, the CDR3 is 19 residues long. Just the 57-base CDR3 DNA is kept, in frame starting at base 1. CDR1 and CDR2, per the germline V gene, are SGHTA and FQGNSA. Compared with germline, V lacks 5 bases and J lacks 1 base; bases without a gene match: 14.